This T cell receptor (beta chain) emerged from a study of blood T cell repertoires in COVID-19. Study background: From the United States, Italy and Spain came samples of acute and convalescent COVID-19.

Germline V gives CDR1 LNHDA, CDR2 SQIVND (reference sequence). After removal of 6 bases from V and 2 bases from J, the junction contained 8 bases not matched to a gene. The CDR3 consists of 15 residues. In the authors' workflow: Nucleated cell number was recorded as an estimate derived from reference gene primer amplification. TCRdb's copy holds only in-frame clones and misses some; the assay was immunoSEQ multiplex PCR. That table furnishes V, J and clone size, whereas the DNA furnished D and trimming. There are 200,000 to 300,000 clones in the sample; around 85% occur only once, and 5.5% to 7.5% lies in the top ten.

V is TRBV19 and J is TRBJ2-5, with 8 positions matching TRBD2. The sample consisted of peripheral blood. This receptor was identified in a woman aged 60-75 years with active or convalescent COVID-19. The chain's CDR3 is CASRTSGGQQETQYF. CDR3 bases: TGTGCCAGTAGAACGAGCGGGGGCCAACAAGAGACCCAGTACTTC.